This is a list of T cell receptor beta chains from one sample in a study of CD4 T cells in relation to SARS-CoV-2 and coronaviruses. The assay was immunoSEQ multiplex PCR, and TCRdb's table has in-frame clones only and misses some. Of roughly 68,000 clones detected, over 85% appear once; the ten largest clones hold about 0.23%. Sequencing was carried out using naive CD4+ T cells from PBMCs. These receptors were obtained from a human donor in good health. The CDR3 runs from the conserved cysteine through the conserved F or W. A D gene is named only where the DNA matches it firmly. The listing skips clone size in some rows; elsewhere it reads once, few, many or a size class.

clone size: .; J gene: TRBJ2-1; V gene: TRBV7-2; CDR3 length: 14; D gene: TRBD1; CDR3 DNA: TGTGCCAGCAGTTCCAGGACAGGTAACAATGAGCAGTTCTTC; CDR3 protein: CASSSRTGNNEQFF
clone size: .; J gene: TRBJ2-5; V gene: TRBV5-1; CDR3 length: 14; D gene: .; CDR3 DNA: TGCGCCAGCAGCTTGGCTCAGAGCCAAGAGACCCAGTACTTC; CDR3 protein: CASSLAQSQETQYF
clone size: once; J gene: TRBJ2-7; V gene: TRBV18; CDR3 length: 17; D gene: TRBD1; CDR3 DNA: TGTGCCAGCTCACCTTCACCCGGGACAGGGGTGGCCTACGAGCAGTACTTC; CDR3 protein: CASSPSPGTGVAYEQYF
clone size: .; J gene: TRBJ2-3; V gene: TRBV5-4; CDR3 length: 15; D gene: .; CDR3 DNA: TGTGCCAGCAGCTTGGCGCGACAGGAGACAGATACGCAGTATTTT; CDR3 protein: CASSLARQETDTQYF
clone size: .; J gene: TRBJ1-6; V gene: TRBV6-4; CDR3 length: 11; D gene: .; CDR3 DNA: TGTGCCAGGTTGTTTAATTCACCCCTCCACTTT; CDR3 protein: CARLFNSPLHF
clone size: .; J gene: TRBJ1-3; V gene: TRBV9; CDR3 length: 15; D gene: .; CDR3 DNA: TGTGCCAGCAGCCTCCGTTTGGGGTCGGGAAACACCATATATTTT; CDR3 protein: CASSLRLGSGNTIYF
clone size: .; J gene: TRBJ1-4; V gene: TRBV6-2/TRBV6-3; CDR3 length: 14; D gene: .; CDR3 DNA: TGTGCCAGCAGCCCCGAGGCGGCCCGGGAAAAACTGTTTTTT; CDR3 protein: CASSPEAAREKLFF
clone size: once; J gene: TRBJ2-1; V gene: TRBV6-5; CDR3 length: 14; D gene: .; CDR3 DNA: TGTGCCAGCAGTTACTTACAGGGGAGGAATGAGCAGTTCTTC; CDR3 protein: CASSYLQGRNEQFF
clone size: .; J gene: TRBJ1-2; V gene: TRBV4-1; CDR3 length: 13; D gene: .; CDR3 DNA: TGCGCCAGCAGCCAAGATACTGGAGGTGGCTACACCTTC; CDR3 protein: CASSQDTGGGYTF
clone size: .; J gene: TRBJ2-3; V gene: TRBV7-9; CDR3 length: 17; D gene: .; CDR3 DNA: TGTGCCAGCAGCACCACGCGGGTGGGGACTAGCACAGATACGCAGTATTTT; CDR3 protein: CASSTTRVGTSTDTQYF